This record covers a single T cell receptor beta chain. Its antigen remains unidentified. This entry belongs to a study of CD8+ T cells in alopecia areata. Findings of the study overall: Patients shared TCRs less clearly than mice did, possibly owing to HLA. Persistence of many expanded lesional clones was seen in scalp and blood during tofacitinib. Links between baseline CD8+ expansion and response need larger treated cohorts.

Treatment meaning: oral pan-JAK inhibitor, 5-10 mg twice daily. Lesional scalp punch biopsies and peripheral blood were collected from alopecia areata patients. This CDR3 comprises 16 residues. Germline V gives CDR1 SGHRS, CDR2 YFSETQ. Trimming left V 0 bases short and J 0 bases short, with 9 bases between. RNA extraction and reverse transcription yielded cDNA as sequencing template. Assay: immunoSEQ multiplex PCR; the TCRdb copy retains only in-frame clones and omits some. The table lists hundreds of thousands of clones, around 66% of them singletons. This chain joins TRBV5-1 and TRBJ1-4, with D unresolved. The material sequenced was CD4+ T cells sorted from blood, taken at week 44, from a patient treated with tofacitinib. The sequence derives from a human donor with alopecia areata. The CDR3 is CASSLDQTATNEKLFF. As DNA, the CDR3 is TGCGCCAGCAGCTTGGACCAGACTGCAACTAATGAAAAACTGTTTTTT.